This TCR beta chain was identified during a study of T cell responses to AZD1222 COVID-19 vaccine. General observations from the study: Reports say nearly half of spike-specific TCRs go after unmutated variant regions. Most donors were white British, females outnumbered males, and clonal diversity was possibly underestimated.

This clone was counted a single time. Its target is unknown. The CDR3 spans 20 residues. Germline V gene data show CDR1 as SGHRS and CDR2 as YFSETQ. V lost 3 bases, J lost 5 bases, and 32 bases lay in between. Profiled with immunoSEQ multiplex PCR; TCRdb holds only in-frame clones, not every one. The table has 90,000 to 120,000 clones, around 91% seen once. Sequences were derived from peripheral blood, sampled on day 0 of AZD1222 vaccination. This receptor was taken from an adult in good health. The J gene is TRBJ1-2, the V gene TRBV5-1, with D possibly matching TRBD1 (6 bases). The CDR3 spells CASSSGGTWTEERTPYGYTF. The CDR3 DNA sequence: TGCGCCAGCAGCTCGGGGGGGACCTGGACAGAGGAACGGACACCATATGGCTACACCTTC.